The present entry profiles one T cell receptor beta chain with its context. The antigen remains undetermined. The CDR3 is made up of 11 amino acids. Looked up from germline, CDR1 is SQVTM and CDR2 is ANQGSEA. The data stem from a study of cytomegalovirus exposure and HLA in healthy donors. Overall study context: About 180 million T cells yielded approximately 100 million unique TCR beta sequences, as an earlier analysis found. Study outcomes and limitations: Another analysis was done later, and it associated 16,951 TCR beta sequences with HLA alleles at 0.05 false discovery rate. In a later analysis, HLA-associated beta chains showed higher expansion and lower generation probabilities than comparable chains.

13 Jbeta primers and 60 Vbeta primers were used for the PCR. TCRdb's copy holds only in-frame clones and misses some; the assay was immunoSEQ multiplex PCR. The table has around 53,000 clones, roughly 85% seen once. Each of the donors was a healthy bone marrow donor. The chain joins TRBV29-1 to TRBJ2-5; no clear D. Gene TRBJ2-7 matches the end of the DNA better, so the J call may be wrong. The sequence was collected from a man aged 25-45 years in good health and CMV-seronegative. Sequencing used PBMCs. CDR3 nucleotides: TGCAGCGTTGGAGAGGAGTACGAGCAGTACTTC. Amino acid sequence: CSVGEEYEQYF.